Below, one T cell receptor beta chain is given with its context. Antigen specificity is unknown. MiXCR, run by TCRdb on the RT-PCR reads, gives a single entry per CDR3 protein. The sample lists about 650,000 distinct CDR3 sequences, roughly 14% occurring once. The sample is drawn from a study of response to subunit inactivated influenza vaccine. General study results and limits: Authors suggested each seasonal flu vaccination may recruit only limited numbers of new T cells.

This CDR3 spans 14 amino acids. Trimming shortened V by 2 bases and J by 0 bases, and 5 bases separated the two germline ends. Germline V gives CDR1 KGHDR, CDR2 SFDVKD. The sequences come from PBMCs from blood, collected roughly 12 days after vaccination. The chain links TRBV24-1 to TRBJ2-3; D possibly matches TRBD1 or TRBD2 (5 bases each). This TCR was sampled from a middle-aged man who received an inactivated influenza vaccine. CDR3 amino acids: CATSDWGSTDTQYF. The CDR3 coding sequence is TGTGCCACCAGTGATTGGGGGAGCACAGATACGCAGTATTTT.